These 13 T cell receptor beta chains came from one sample sequenced in a study of beta chain features in type 1 diabetes. The investigators reverse transcribed all of the isolated RNA, so they sequenced expressed TCRB transcripts. The table came from immunoSEQ multiplex PCR; TCRdb's copy has only in-frame clones and leaves some out. This sample carries some 140,000 clones, nearly 9.5% of them seen once, and the ten largest clones take roughly 0.69%. The sequencing input was central memory CD4+ T cells from blood. Receptors were obtained from a man aged 18 to 30 in good health.

Concerning this clone itself: This sample also contains other DNA sequences that code for the same CDR3. CDR3 sequence: CASSFTVLTGELFF. The CDR3, as DNA: TGTGCCAGCAGTTTTACAGTTCTCACCGGGGAGCTGTTTTTT. V is TRBV27 and J is TRBJ2-2; D not resolved. Germline CDR1 reads MNHEY; CDR2 reads SMNVEV (reference sequence). This CDR3 has 14 amino acids. V was trimmed by 3 bases and J by 4 bases, leaving 9 bases between them.

The sample holds a few counts of this clone. The V and J genes are TRBV10-3 and TRBJ1-5; tentatively, D is TRBD1 (6 bases). The CDR3 has 13 residues. Germline lookup yields CDR1 ENHRY and CDR2 SYGVKD. V shed 5 bases and J shed 7 bases, with 12 bases lying between them. The CDR3 sequence: CAISQGSGQPQHF. The DNA for the CDR3 is TGTGCCATCAGTCAGGGGTCAGGGCAGCCCCAGCATTTT.

The chain joins TRBV15 to TRBJ2-1, with TRBD2 as a possible D gene (6 bases). CDR1 LNHNV and CDR2 YYDKDF come from the germline V gene (reference sequence). Trimming cost V 0 bases and J 2 bases, with 14 bases left between them. This CDR3 is built from 17 residues. The CDR3 protein is CATSRDRRRGTYNEQFF. The CDR3 DNA follows: TGTGCCACCAGCAGAGATCGAAGGAGGGGCACCTACAATGAGCAGTTCTTC.

The chain employs TRBV6-5 and TRBJ1-5; possible D gene TRBD1, 6 bases. The CDR3 has 13 residues. The V and J ends lost 5 bases and 2 bases respectively, with 7 bases between them. The V gene's germline CDR1 is MNHEY and CDR2 SVGAGI. The CDR3 loop is CASSAGGNQPQHF. For the CDR3, the DNA is TGTGCCAGCAGTGCAGGGGGCAATCAGCCCCAGCATTTT.

This clone was counted a few times. The chain combines TRBV6-7 with TRBJ2-1, with 8 bases aligning to TRBD2. TRBV6-7 is flagged as an ORF with uncertain function. The CDR3 spans 18 residues. V lost 2 bases, J lost 0 bases, and 9 bases stayed unmatched. In DNA form, the CDR3 reads TGTGCCAGCAGTTACCCCCGTGGAGCGGGGGACTCCTACAATGAGCAGTTCTTC. Protein sequence: CASSYPRGAGDSYNEQFF.

The chain employs TRBV7-6 and TRBJ2-5; D unclear. Between the trimmed V and J ends, which lost 1 base and 4 bases, there was a span of 13 bases. The CDR3 sequence is 15 residues long. CDR1 is SGHVS and CDR2 is FNYEAQ in the germline V gene. The CDR3 loop is CASSLVRVTSETQYF. For the CDR3, the DNA is TGTGCCAGCAGCTTAGTACGGGTGACCTCAGAGACCCAGTACTTC.

The sample holds a few counts of this clone. CDR3 nucleotides: TGTGCCAGTAGCTTGGGGACTAGCGGCACAGATACGCAGTATTTT. This codes for CASSLGTSGTDTQYF. The chain uses TRBV19 and TRBJ2-3; TRBD2 matches at 10 bases. With 6 bases clipped from V and 1 base from J, the junction kept 4 bases outside the gene matches. This CDR3 spans 15 amino acids. CDR1 is LNHDA, CDR2 SQIVND, per germline (reference sequence).

This clone was seen only a few times. The genes are TRBV5-1 and TRBJ2-7; D gene unclear. Germline CDR1 SGHRS, CDR2 YFSETQ. The CDR3 runs 12 residues. V was cut by 3 bases and J by 2 bases, with 6 bases left in between. For the CDR3, the DNA is TGCGCCAGCAGCTCACACACCTACGAGCAGTACTTC. Translating it yields CASSSHTYEQYF.

This clone was detected ten times or more. The chain carries TRBV28 and TRBJ2-7; no reliable D call. The CDR3 loop spans 11 amino acids. Trimming cost V 6 bases and J 4 bases, with 7 bases left between them. Germline V lookup: CDR1 MDHEN, CDR2 SYDVKM. The CDR3 reads CASSQRYEQYF. The DNA for the CDR3 is TGTGCCAGCAGCCAGAGGTACGAGCAGTACTTC.

This clone has only a few counts. The chain combines TRBV5-1 with TRBJ2-2; a possible D gene is TRBD2 (6 bases). The CDR3 consists of 12 residues. Trimming removed 5 bases at V and 7 bases at J, with 9 bases between. Germline-derived CDR1 and CDR2 are SGHRS and YFSETQ. The CDR3 region is CASRWGVGELFF. The CDR3 DNA sequence: TGCGCCAGCAGATGGGGGGTCGGGGAGCTGTTTTTT. The full variable domain, rest sourced from reference TRBV5-1 and TRBJ2-2, is KAGVTQTPRYLIKTRGQQVTLSCSPISGHRSVSWYQQTPGQGLQFLFEYFSETQRNKGNFPGRFSGRQFSNSRSEMNVSTLELGDSALYLCASRWGVGELFFGEGSRLTVL.

This clone appeared a few times. The V call is TRBV29-1, the J call TRBJ2-3, with 8 bases lining up with TRBD1. The CDR3 has 14 amino acids. Germline lookup yields CDR1 SQVTM and CDR2 ANQGSEA. The V segment lost 6 bases and the J segment 0 bases; nucleotides outside the gene matches: 5. The CDR3 is CSVPRTGSTDTQYF. The CDR3 DNA reads TGCAGCGTCCCGCGGACAGGGAGCACAGATACGCAGTATTTT.

This clone was recorded a few times. J is TRBJ1-2 and V is TRBV18; D gene ambiguous. In germline, CDR1 is KGHSH, CDR2 LQKENI. V was pared by 6 bases and J by 2 bases, with 10 bases between. The CDR3 length is 13 residues. In DNA form, the CDR3 reads TGTGCCAGCTCGCCTCGGGGAAACTATGGCTACACCTTC. Translated, it gives CASSPRGNYGYTF.

Notes on this clone: This same CDR3 is encoded by further DNA sequences in the sample. The chain is built from TRBV5-4 and TRBJ2-3, with TRBD2 identical over 8 bases. The CDR3 contains 18 residues. V lost 4 bases and J lost 12; bases outside the gene matches: 25. Germline V lookup: CDR1 SGHNT, CDR2 YYREEE (reference sequence). In nucleotides, the CDR3 is TGTGCCAGCAGCCCCGGAAGGGGAGCGGGGGCACCCGTGGGTACTCAGTATTTT. It is translated as CASSPGRGAGAPVGTQYF.